The present T cell receptor (beta chain) was sequenced within a study of blood T cell repertoires in COVID-19. The Seattle patients joined while their infection was active and were tracked longitudinally afterward. Germline V CDR1 and CDR2: SGHAT, FQNNGV. Unmatched junction bases numbered 2, after V lost 4 bases and J lost 6 bases. There are 14 residues in the CDR3. Produced via immunoSEQ multiplex PCR; TCRdb's table is partial and in-frame only. The table shows approximately 400,000 clones, with about 91% occurring only once. The rearrangement uses TRBV11-2 and TRBJ1-4; 10 bases align to TRBD1. The sample consisted of peripheral blood. The clonotype originates from a woman between 50 and 59 years old with COVID-19, enrolled during active disease. In DNA form, the CDR3 reads TGTGCCAGCAGCTCCGGGACAGGGGATGAAAAACTGTTTTTT. Residues: CASSSGTGDEKLFF.